Listed here is a single TCR beta chain. CDR1 and CDR2 from the germline V gene are SGDLS and YYNGEE. The V end lost 4 bases, the J end lost 0 bases, and 13 bases lay between the germline ends. CDR3 length equals 15 residues. This record comes from a study of radiation and T cells in renal cell carcinoma. Here immunoSEQ multiplex PCR was the method, and the copy in TCRdb shows in-frame clones only, minus some. The profile shows approximately 86,000 clones, around 81% of them singletons. The time point denotes: blood 4 weeks post-SBRT, at nephrectomy. Treatment reported: 15 Gy SBRT to primary tumor, nephrectomy 4 weeks later. Nephrectomy followed 15 Gy stereotactic body radiation by 4 weeks.

Material: blood, obtained from a patient whose treatment included radiotherapy and nephrectomy. This sequence originates from a man aged 45 to 65 with renal cell carcinoma. V gene TRBV9 combines with J gene TRBJ2-5, with D maybe TRBD1 (6 bases). CDR3 residues: CASSPYGQYQETQYF. As DNA, the CDR3 is TGTGCCAGCAGCCCATACGGACAGTACCAAGAGACCCAGTACTTC. The full variable domain, its missing parts supplied by reference TRBV9 and TRBJ2-5, is DSGVTQTPKHLITATGQRVTLRCSPRSGDLSVYWYQQSLDQGLQFLIQYYNGEERAKGNILERFSAQQFPDLHSELNLSSLELGDSALYFCASSPYGQYQETQYFGPGTRLLVL.